This section outlines one T cell receptor beta chain sequence together with its context. Original analysis: Reference gene primer amplification yielded estimated nucleated cell counts. The method was immunoSEQ multiplex PCR; TCRdb's version includes in-frame clones alone and lacks a portion of them. V, J and clone size were drawn from that table, and D and trimming were deduced from the DNA. The sample includes more than 100,000 clones, about four fifths of them seen just once. The source of the sample is a study of blood T cell repertoires in COVID-19. Study-level background: COVID-19 samples, acute and convalescent, were from the United States, Italy and Spain. In each case, the material was cDNA or gDNA derived from T cells, B-cell-depleted T cells, or PBMCs.

Germline V gives CDR1 KGHDR, CDR2 SFDVKD. Between the trimmed V and J ends, which lost 12 bases and 7 bases, there was a span of 17 bases. The CDR3 is made up of 12 amino acids. Source material: peripheral blood. This TCR derives from a woman aged 70-85 years with acute or convalescent COVID-19. V is TRBV24-1 and J is TRBJ1-2, with a tentative D call TRBD1 (6 bases). CDR3: CAVWAGAGGYTF. In DNA form, the CDR3 reads TGTGCCGTTTGGGCAGGGGCAGGTGGCTACACCTTC.